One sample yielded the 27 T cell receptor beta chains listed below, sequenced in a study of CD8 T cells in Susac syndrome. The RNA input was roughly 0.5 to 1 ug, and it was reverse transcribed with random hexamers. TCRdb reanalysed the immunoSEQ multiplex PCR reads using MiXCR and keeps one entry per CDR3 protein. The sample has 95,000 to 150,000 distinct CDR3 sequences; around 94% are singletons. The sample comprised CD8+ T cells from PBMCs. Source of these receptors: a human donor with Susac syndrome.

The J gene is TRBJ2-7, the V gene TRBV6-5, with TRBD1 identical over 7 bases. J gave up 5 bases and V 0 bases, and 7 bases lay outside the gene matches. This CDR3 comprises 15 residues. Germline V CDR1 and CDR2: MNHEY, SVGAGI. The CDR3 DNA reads TGTGCCAGCAGTTACTCAGGGGGCGCAGTCCACGAGCAGTACTTC. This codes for CASSYSGGAVHEQYF.

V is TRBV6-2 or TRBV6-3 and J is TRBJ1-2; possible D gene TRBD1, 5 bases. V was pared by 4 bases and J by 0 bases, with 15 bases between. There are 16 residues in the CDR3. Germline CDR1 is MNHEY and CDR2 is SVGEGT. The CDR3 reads CASSSVRDAPNYGYTF. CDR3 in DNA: TGTGCCAGCAGTTCCGTCCGGGACGCCCCTAACTATGGCTACACCTTC.

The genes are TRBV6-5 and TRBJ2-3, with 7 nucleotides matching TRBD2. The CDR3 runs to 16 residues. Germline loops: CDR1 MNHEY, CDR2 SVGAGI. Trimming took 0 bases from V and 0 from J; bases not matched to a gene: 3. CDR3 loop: CASSYSSSGSTDTQYF. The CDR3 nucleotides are TGTGCCAGCAGTTACTCGAGTAGCGGGAGCACAGATACGCAGTATTTT.

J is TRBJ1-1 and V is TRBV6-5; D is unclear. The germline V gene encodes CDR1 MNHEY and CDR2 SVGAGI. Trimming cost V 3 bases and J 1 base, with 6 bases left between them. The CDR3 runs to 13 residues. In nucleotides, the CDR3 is TGTGCCAGCAGTTATGCAGAGAACACTGAAGCTTTCTTT. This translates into CASSYAENTEAFF.

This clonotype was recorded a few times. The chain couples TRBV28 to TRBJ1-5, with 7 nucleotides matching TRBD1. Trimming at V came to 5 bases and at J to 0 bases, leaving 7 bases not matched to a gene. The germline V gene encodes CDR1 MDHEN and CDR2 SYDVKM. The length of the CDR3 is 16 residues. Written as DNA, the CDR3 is TGTGCCAGCAGTCCTCAGACAGGGTATAGCAATCAGCCCCAGCATTTT. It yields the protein CASSPQTGYSNQPQHF.

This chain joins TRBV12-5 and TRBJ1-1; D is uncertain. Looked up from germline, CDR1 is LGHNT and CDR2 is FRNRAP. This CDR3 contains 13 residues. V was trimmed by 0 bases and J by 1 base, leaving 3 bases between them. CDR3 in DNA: TGTGCTAGTGGTTTGGTCTCGAACACTGAAGCTTTCTTT. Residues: CASGLVSNTEAFF.

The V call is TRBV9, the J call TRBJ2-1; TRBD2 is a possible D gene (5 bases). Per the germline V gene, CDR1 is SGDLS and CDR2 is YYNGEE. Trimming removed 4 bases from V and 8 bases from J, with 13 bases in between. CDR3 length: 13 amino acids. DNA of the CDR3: TGTGCCAGCAGCCCCGGGGAGCCACATGAGCAGTTCTTC. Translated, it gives CASSPGEPHEQFF.

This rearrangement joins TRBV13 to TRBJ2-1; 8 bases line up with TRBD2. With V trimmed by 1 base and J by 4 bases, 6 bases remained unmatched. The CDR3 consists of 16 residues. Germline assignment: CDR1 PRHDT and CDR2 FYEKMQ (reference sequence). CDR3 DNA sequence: TGTGCCAGCAGCTTAGAGGGAGCGGGAGATTACAATGAGCAGTTCTTC. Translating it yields CASSLEGAGDYNEQFF.

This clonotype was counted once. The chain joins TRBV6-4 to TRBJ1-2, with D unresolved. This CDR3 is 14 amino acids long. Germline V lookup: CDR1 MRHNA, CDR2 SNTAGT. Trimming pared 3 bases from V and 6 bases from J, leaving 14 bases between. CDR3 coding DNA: TGTGCCAGCAGTGAGGGGTTGGGGTCCGATGGCTACACCTTC. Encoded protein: CASSEGLGSDGYTF.

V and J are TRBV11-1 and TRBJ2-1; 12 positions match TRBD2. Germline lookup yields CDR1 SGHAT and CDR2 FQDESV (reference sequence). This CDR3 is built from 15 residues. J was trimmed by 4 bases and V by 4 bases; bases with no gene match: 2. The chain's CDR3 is CASSSTSGRYNEQFF. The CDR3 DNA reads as TGTGCCAGCAGCTCAACTAGCGGGAGGTACAATGAGCAGTTCTTC.

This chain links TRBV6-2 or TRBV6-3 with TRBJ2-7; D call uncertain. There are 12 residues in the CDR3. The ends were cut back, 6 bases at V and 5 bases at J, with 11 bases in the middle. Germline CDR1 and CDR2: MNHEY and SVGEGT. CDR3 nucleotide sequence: TGTGCCAGCAGCGCTACTTGGGACGAGCAGTACTTC. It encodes CASSATWDEQYF.

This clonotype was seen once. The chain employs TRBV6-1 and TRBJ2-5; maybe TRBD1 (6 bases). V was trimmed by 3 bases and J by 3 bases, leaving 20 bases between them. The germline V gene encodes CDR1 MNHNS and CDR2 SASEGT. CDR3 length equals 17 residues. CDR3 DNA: TGTGCCAGCAGTGAGCCCGGGGCAGGGGATTACGAAGAGACCCAGTACTTC. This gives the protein CASSEPGAGDYEETQYF.

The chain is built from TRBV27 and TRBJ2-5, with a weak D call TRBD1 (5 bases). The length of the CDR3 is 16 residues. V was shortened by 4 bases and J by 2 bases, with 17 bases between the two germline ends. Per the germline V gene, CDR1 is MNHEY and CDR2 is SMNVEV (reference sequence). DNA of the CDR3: TGTGCCAGCAGTTCCACGTTCGAGACAGCGCAAGAGACCCAGTACTTC. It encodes CASSSTFETAQETQYF.

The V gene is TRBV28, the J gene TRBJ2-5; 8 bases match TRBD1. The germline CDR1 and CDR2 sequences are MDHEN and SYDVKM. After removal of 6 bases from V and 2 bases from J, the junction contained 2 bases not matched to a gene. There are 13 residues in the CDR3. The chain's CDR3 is CASRGQGQETQYF. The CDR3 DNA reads TGTGCCAGCAGAGGACAGGGACAAGAGACCCAGTACTTC.

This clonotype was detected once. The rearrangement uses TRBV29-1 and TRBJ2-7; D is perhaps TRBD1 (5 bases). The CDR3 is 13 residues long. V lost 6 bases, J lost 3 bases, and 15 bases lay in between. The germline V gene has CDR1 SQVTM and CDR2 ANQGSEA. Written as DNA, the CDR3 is TGCAGCGTAACCGAGTACGACAGCTACGAGCAGTACTTC. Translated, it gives CSVTEYDSYEQYF.

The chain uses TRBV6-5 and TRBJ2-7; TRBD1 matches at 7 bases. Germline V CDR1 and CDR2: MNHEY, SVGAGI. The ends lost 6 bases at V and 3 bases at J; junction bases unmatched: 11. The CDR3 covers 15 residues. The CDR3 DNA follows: TGTGCCAGCAGCCCTACTAGACAGGGATACTACGAGCAGTACTTC. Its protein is CASSPTRQGYYEQYF.

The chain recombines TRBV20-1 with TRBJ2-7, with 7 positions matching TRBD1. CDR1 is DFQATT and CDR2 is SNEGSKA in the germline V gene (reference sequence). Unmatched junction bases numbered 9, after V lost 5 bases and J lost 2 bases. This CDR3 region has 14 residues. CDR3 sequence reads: CSAEGTVAPYEQYF. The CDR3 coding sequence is TGCAGTGCTGAGGGGACAGTAGCTCCCTACGAGCAGTACTTC.

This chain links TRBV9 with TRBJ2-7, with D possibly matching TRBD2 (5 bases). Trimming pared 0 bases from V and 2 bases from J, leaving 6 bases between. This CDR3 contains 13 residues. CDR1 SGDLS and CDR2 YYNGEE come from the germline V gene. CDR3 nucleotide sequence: TGTGCCAGCAGCGTAGACGGGGCCTACGAGCAGTACTTC. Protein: CASSVDGAYEQYF.

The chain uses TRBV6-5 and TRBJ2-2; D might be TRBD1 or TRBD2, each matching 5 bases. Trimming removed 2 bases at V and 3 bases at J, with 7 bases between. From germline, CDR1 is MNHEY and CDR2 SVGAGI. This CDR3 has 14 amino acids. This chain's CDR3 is CASSYGTYTGELFF. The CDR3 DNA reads TGTGCCAGCAGTTACGGGACCTACACCGGGGAGCTGTTTTTT.

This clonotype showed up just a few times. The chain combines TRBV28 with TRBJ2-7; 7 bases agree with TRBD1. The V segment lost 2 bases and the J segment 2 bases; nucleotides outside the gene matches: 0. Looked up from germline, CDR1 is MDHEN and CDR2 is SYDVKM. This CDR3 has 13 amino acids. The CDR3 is CASSLQGAYEQYF. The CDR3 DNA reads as TGTGCCAGCAGTTTACAGGGGGCCTACGAGCAGTACTTC.

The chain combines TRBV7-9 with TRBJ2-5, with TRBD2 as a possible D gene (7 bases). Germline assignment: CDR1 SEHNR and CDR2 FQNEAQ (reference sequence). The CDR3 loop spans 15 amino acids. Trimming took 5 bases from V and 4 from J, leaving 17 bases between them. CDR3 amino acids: CASSAPAGAGETQYF. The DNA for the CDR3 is TGTGCCAGCAGCGCTCCCGCGGGGGCGGGAGAGACCCAGTACTTC.

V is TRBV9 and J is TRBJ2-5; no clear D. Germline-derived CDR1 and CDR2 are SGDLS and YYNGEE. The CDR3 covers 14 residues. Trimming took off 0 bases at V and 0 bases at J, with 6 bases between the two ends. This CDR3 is CASSVDSNQETQYF. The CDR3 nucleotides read TGTGCCAGCAGCGTAGATAGCAACCAAGAGACCCAGTACTTC.

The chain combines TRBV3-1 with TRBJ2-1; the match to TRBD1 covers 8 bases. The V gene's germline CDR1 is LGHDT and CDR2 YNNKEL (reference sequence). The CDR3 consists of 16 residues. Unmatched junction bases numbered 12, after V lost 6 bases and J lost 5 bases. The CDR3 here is CASSRPTGGRDNEQFF. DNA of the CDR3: TGTGCCAGCAGTCGACCTACAGGGGGACGAGACAATGAGCAGTTCTTC.

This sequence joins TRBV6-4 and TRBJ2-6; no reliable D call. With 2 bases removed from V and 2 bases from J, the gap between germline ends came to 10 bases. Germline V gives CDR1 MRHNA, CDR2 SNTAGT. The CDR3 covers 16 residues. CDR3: CASSDNGVTGANVLTF. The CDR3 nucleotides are TGTGCCAGCAGTGACAATGGGGTTACTGGGGCCAACGTCCTGACTTTC.

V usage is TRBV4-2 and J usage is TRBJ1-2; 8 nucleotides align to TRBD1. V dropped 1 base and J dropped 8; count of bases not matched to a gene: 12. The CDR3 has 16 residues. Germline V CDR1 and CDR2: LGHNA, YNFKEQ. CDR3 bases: TGTGCCAGCAGCCAAGGGCTCAGGGGGCAGCTCCACGGCTACACCTTC. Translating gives CASSQGLRGQLHGYTF.

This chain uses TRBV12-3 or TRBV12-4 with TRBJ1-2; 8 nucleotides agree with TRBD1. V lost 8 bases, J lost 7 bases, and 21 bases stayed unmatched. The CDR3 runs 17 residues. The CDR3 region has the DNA TGTGCCAGCGCGCAATCGGGAGCAGGGGGCCCCTGGGGTGGCTACACCTTC. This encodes CASAQSGAGGPWGGYTF.

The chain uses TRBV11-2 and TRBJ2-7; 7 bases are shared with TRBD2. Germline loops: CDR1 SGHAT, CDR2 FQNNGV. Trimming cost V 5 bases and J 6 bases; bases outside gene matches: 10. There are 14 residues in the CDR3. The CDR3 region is CASSPSGRGSEQYF. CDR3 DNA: TGTGCCAGCAGCCCATCGGGCCGCGGGAGCGAGCAGTACTTC.